This T cell receptor beta chain was sequenced for a study of blood T cell repertoires in COVID-19. This CDR3 has 13 residues. CDR1 LNHDA and CDR2 SQIVND come from the germline V gene (reference sequence). Trimming took off 8 bases at V and 6 bases at J, with 16 bases between the two ends. Participant-reported clinical history was the basis for cohort assignment. Donors in Cohort 3 who had recovered were those with two negative PCRs, healthcare professional clearance, or resolution of their symptoms. Repertoires were generated with immunoSEQ multiplex PCR, while TCRdb's copy carries only in-frame clones and drops some. The sample lists roughly 500,000 clones; roughly 88% were seen once.

The chain has TRBV19 and TRBJ1-1, with TRBD1 as a possible D gene (6 bases). The sequenced sample was PBMCs or T cells enriched from blood (not recorded which). The clonotype comes from a woman aged 40 to 49 who had recovered from COVID-19. The CDR3 loop reads CASSVQGPPEAFF. CDR3 coding DNA: TGTGCCAGTTCCGTACAGGGACCGCCTGAAGCTTTCTTT.